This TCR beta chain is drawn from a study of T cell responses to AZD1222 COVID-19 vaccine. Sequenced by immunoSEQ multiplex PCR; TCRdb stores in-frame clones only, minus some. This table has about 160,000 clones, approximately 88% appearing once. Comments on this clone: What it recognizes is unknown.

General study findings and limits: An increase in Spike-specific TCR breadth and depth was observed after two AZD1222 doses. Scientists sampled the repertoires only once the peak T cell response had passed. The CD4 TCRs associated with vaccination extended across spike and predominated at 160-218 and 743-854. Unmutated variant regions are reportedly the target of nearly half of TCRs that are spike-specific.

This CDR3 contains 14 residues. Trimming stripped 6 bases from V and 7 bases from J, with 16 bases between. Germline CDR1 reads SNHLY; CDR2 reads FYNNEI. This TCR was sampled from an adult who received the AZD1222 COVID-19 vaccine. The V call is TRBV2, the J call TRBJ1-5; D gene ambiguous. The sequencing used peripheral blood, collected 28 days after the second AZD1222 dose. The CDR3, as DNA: TGTGCCAGCAGCTCCGACGGTGGAGCCCAGCCCCAGCATTTT. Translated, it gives CASSSDGGAQPQHF.